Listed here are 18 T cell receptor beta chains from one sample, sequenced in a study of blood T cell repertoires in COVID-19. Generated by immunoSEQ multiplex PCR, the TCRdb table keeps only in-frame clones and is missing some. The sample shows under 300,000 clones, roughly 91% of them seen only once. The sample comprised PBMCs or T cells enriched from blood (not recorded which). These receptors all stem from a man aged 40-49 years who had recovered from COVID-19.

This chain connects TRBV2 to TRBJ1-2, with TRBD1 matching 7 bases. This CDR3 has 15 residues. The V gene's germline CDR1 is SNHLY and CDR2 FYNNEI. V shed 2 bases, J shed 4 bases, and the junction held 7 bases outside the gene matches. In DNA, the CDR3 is TGTGCCAGCAGTGAAAGTGTCGACAGGGCCTATGGCTACACCTTC. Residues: CASSESVDRAYGYTF.

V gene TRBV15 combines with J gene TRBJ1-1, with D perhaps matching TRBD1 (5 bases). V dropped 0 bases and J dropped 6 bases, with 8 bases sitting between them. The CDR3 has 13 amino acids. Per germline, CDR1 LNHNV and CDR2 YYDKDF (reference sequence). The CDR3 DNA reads TGTGCCACCAGCAGAGAAGGACATTCTGAAGCTTTCTTT. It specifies CATSREGHSEAFF.

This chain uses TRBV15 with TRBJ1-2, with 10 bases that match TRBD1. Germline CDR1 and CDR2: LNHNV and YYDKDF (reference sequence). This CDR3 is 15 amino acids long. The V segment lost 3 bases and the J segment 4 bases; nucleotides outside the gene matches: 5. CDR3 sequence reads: CATSSQRTGGYGYTF. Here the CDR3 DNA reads TGTGCCACCAGCAGTCAAAGGACAGGGGGCTATGGCTACACCTTC.

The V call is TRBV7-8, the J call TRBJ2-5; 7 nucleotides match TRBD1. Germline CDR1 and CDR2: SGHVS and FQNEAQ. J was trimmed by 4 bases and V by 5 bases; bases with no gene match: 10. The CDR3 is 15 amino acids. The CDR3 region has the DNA TGTGCCAGCAGCCCGTCCTCCGGGACAGCAGAGACCCAGTACTTC. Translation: CASSPSSGTAETQYF.

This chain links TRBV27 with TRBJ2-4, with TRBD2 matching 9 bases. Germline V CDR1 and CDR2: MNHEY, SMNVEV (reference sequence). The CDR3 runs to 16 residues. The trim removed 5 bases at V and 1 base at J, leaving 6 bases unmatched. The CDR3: CASSNSGRRAKNIQYF. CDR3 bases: TGTGCCAGCAGTAACAGCGGGAGGCGGGCCAAAAACATTCAGTACTTC.

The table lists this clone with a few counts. CDR3: CARSLETSMEYEQYF. The CDR3 region has the DNA TGTGCCAGAAGCTTGGAGACCTCGATGGAGTACGAGCAGTACTTC. The chain uses TRBV5-3 and TRBJ2-7; no reliable D call. TRBV5-3 is reported as an ORF; its role is uncertain. The CDR3 is 15 amino acids. V was clipped by 0 bases and J by 4 bases, with 14 bases between them.

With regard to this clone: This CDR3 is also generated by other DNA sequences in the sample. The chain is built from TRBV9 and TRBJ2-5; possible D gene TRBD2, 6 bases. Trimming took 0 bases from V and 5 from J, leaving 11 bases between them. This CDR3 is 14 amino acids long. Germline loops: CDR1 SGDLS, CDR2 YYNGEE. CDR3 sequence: CASSVVGGRETQYF. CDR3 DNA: TGTGCCAGCAGCGTAGTTGGAGGGCGGGAGACCCAGTACTTC.

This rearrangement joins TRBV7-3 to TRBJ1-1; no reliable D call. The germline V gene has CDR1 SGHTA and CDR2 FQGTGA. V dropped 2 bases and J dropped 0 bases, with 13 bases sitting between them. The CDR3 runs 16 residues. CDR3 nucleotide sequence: TGTGCCAGCAGCTTAGATCCCCCGGAGTTGAACACTGAAGCTTTCTTT. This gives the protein CASSLDPPELNTEAFF. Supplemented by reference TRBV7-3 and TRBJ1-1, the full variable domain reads GAGVSQTPSNKVTEKGKYVELRCDPISGHTALYWYRQSLGQGPEFLIYFQGTGAADDSGLPNDRFFAVRPEGSVSTLKIQRTERGDSAVYLCASSLDPPELNTEAFFGQGTRLTVV.

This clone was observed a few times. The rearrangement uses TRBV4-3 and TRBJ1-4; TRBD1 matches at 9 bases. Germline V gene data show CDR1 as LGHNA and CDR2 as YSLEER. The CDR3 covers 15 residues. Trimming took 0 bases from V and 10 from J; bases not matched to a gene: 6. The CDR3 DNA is TGCGCCAGCAGCCAAGATGGACAGGGGAGGGCAAAACTGTTTTTT. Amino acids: CASSQDGQGRAKLFF.

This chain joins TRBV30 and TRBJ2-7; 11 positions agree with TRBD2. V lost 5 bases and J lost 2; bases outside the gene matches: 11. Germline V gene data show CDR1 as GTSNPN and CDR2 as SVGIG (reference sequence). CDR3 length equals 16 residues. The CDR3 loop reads CAWGNPLAGDTYEQYF. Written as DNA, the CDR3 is TGTGCCTGGGGTAACCCACTAGCGGGGGACACCTACGAGCAGTACTTC.

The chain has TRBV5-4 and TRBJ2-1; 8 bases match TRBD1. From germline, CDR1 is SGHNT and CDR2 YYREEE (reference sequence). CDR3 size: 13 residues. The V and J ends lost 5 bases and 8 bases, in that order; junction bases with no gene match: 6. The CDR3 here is CASRRTGSDEQFF. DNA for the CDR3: TGTGCCAGCAGGCGGACAGGGTCCGATGAGCAGTTCTTC. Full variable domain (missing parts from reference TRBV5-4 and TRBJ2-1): ETGVTQSPTHLIKTRGQQVTLRCSSQSGHNTVSWYQQALGQGPQFIFQYYREEENGRGNFPPRFSGLQFPNYSSELNVNALELDDSALYLCASRRTGSDEQFFGPGTRLTVL.

CDR3 sequence: CSASPASGGIIDTQYF. The CDR3 DNA is TGCAGTGCTAGTCCAGCTAGCGGGGGCATAATAGATACGCAGTATTTT. The V gene is TRBV20-1, the J gene TRBJ2-3; 10 bases agree with TRBD2. Trimming took 3 bases from V and 5 from J; bases not matched to a gene: 11. CDR3 length equals 16 residues. Germline V CDR1 and CDR2: DFQATT, SNEGSKA (reference sequence).

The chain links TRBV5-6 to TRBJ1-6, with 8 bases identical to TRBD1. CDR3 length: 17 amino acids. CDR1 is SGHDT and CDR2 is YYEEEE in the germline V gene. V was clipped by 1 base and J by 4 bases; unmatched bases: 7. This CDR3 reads CASSLLAGTGYNSPLHF. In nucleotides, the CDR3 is TGTGCCAGCAGCTTGTTGGCCGGGACAGGTTATAATTCACCCCTCCACTTT.

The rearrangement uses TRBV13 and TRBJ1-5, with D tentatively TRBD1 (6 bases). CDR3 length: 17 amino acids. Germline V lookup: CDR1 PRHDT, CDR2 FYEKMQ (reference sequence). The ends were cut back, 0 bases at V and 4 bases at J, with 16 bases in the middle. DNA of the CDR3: TGTGCCAGCAGCTTAGGGTGGGGGCCCTGGCGAAATCAGCCCCAGCATTTT. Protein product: CASSLGWGPWRNQPQHF.

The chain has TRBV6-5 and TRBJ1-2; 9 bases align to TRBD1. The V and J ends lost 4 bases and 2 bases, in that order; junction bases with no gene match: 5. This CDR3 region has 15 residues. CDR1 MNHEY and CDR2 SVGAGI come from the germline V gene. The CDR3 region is CASSLQGAMNYGYTF. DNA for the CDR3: TGTGCCAGCAGTTTACAGGGGGCAATGAACTATGGCTACACCTTC.

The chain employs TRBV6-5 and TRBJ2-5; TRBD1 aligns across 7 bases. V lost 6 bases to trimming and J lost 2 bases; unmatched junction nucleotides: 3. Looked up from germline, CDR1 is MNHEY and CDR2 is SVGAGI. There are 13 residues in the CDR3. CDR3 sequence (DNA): TGTGCCAGCAGGATCAGGGGGCAAGAGACCCAGTACTTC. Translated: CASRIRGQETQYF.

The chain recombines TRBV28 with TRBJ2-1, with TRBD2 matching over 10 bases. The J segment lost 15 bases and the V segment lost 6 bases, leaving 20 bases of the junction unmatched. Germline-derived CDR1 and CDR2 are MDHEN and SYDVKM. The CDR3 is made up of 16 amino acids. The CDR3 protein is CASRENFGTSATFAFF. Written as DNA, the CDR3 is TGTGCCAGCAGGGAGAACTTTGGGACTAGCGCTACATTTGCGTTCTTC.

CDR3: CASRSSGGRQPQHF. DNA for the CDR3: TGTGCCAGCAGATCCTCAGGGGGGCGTCAGCCCCAGCATTTT. The rearrangement uses TRBV6-5 and TRBJ1-5, with 7 bases identical to TRBD1. This CDR3 is 14 amino acids long. V was pared by 6 bases and J by 6 bases, with 8 bases of the junction left unmatched. The germline CDR1 and CDR2 sequences are MNHEY and SVGAGI.